A selection of T cell receptor beta chains follows, all from one sample in a study of blood T cell repertoires in COVID-19. Assay: immunoSEQ multiplex PCR; the TCRdb copy retains only in-frame clones and omits some. The data hold around 77,000 clones, with roughly 85% observed a single time. The sequenced sample consisted of peripheral blood. The receptor source for this set is an elderly man with acute or convalescent COVID-19. CDR3s include the opening cysteine and the closing phenylalanine or tryptophan. A D gene is named only where the DNA matches it firmly. Rows give clone size only sometimes, using once, few, many, or a class for an expanded clone.

D | J | V | size | CDR3 | DNA
NA | TRBJ1-2 | TRBV7-2 | NA | CASSARRENYGYTF | TGTGCCAGCAGCGCACGGAGGGAAAACTATGGCTACACCTTC
TRBD1 | TRBJ2-1 | TRBV10-3 | NA | CAISERDRGYTLIYNEQFF | TGTGCCATCAGTGAGAGGGACAGGGGGTATACCCTTATTTACAATGAGCAGTTCTTC
NA | TRBJ1-5 | TRBV6-2/TRBV6-3 | NA | CASSNPVGQPQHF | TGTGCCAGCAGTAATCCAGTTGGCCAGCCCCAGCATTTT
NA | TRBJ1-1 | TRBV6-1 | NA | CASSGSSSTQLNTEAFF | TGTGCCAGCAGTGGGAGCTCCTCGACCCAATTGAACACTGAAGCTTTCTTT
TRBD1 | TRBJ1-1 | TRBV10-1 | NA | CASRAQGTSEAFF | TGCGCCAGCAGGGCACAGGGGACCTCTGAAGCTTTCTTT
TRBD2 | TRBJ2-1 | TRBV7-2 | NA | CASSPRLAGGNEQFF | TGTGCCAGCAGCCCTCGACTAGCGGGGGGCAATGAGCAGTTCTTC
TRBD1 | TRBJ1-5 | TRBV27 | once | CASSLSYSGGDQPQHF | TGTGCCAGCAGTTTATCTTATTCAGGGGGCGATCAGCCCCAGCATTTT
TRBD1 | TRBJ2-7 | TRBV5-1 | once | CASSLAIHRGSANEQYF | TGCGCCAGCAGCTTGGCCATCCACAGGGGGTCAGCGAACGAGCAGTACTTC
TRBD1 | TRBJ1-4 | TRBV5-1 | NA | CASRPPGQGVEKLFF | TGCGCCAGCAGACCGCCGGGACAGGGTGTTGAAAAACTGTTTTTT
TRBD2 | TRBJ2-3 | TRBV7-6 | NA | CASSLFAGEGTDTQYF | TGTGCCAGCAGCTTATTTGCGGGGGAAGGCACAGATACGCAGTATTTT
TRBD2 | TRBJ2-1 | TRBV9 | NA | CASSALATSGSYNEQFF | TGTGCCAGCAGCGCCCTGGCCACTAGCGGGAGCTACAATGAGCAGTTCTTC
NA | TRBJ1-1 | TRBV11-1 | few | CASSSRIPGTEAFF | TGTGCCAGCAGCTCCCGCATCCCCGGGACTGAAGCTTTCTTT
NA | TRBJ2-7 | TRBV30 | NA | CAWSPGRSYEQYF | TGTGCCTGGAGTCCCGGTCGCTCCTACGAGCAGTACTTC
NA | TRBJ1-1 | TRBV6-1 | NA | CASSEIGGNTEAFF | TGTGCCAGCAGTGAAATAGGCGGGAACACTGAAGCTTTCTTT